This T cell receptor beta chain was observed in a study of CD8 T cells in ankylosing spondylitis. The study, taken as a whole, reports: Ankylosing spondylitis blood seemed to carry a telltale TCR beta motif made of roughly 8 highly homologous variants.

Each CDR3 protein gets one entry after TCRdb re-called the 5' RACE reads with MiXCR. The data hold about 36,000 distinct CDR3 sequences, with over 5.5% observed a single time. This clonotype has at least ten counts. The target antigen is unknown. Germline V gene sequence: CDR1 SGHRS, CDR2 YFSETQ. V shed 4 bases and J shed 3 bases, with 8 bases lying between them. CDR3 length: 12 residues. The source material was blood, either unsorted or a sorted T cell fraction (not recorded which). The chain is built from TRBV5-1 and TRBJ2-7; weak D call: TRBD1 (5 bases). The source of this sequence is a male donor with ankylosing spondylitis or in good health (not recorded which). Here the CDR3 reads CASSETDYEQYF. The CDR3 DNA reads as TGCGCCAGCAGCGAGACAGACTACGAGCAGTACTTC.